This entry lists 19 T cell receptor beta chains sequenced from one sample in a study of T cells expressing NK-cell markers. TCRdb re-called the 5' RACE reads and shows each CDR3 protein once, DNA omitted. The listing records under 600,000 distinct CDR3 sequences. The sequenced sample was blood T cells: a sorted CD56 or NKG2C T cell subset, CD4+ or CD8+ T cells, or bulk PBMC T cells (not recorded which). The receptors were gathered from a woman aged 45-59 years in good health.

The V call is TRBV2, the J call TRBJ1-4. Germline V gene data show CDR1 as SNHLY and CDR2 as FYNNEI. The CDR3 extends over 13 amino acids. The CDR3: CASSDEGGEKLFF.

The CDR3 here is CASSSDGGEFEKLFF. This rearrangement joins TRBV7-2 to TRBJ1-4; TCRdb outputs TRBD1, but without DNA this stays unchecked. The CDR3 loop spans 15 amino acids. Germline V gene lookup returns CDR1 SGHTA and CDR2 FQGNSA.

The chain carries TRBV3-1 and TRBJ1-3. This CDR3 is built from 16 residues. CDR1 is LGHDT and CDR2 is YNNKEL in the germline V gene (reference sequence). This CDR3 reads CASSTRPTTSGYTIYF.

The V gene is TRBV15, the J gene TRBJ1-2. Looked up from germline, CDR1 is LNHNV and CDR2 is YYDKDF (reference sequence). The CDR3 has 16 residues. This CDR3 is CATSRDLSRDNLGYTF.

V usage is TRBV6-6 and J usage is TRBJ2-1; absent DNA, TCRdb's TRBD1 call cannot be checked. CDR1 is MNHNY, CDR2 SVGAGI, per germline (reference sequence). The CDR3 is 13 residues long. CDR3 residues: CASSSPSGSQQFF.

The CDR3 is CASSLSGQRRNQPQHF. The rearrangement uses TRBV5-6 and TRBJ1-5; TCRdb's D gene call, TRBD1, goes unchecked for lack of DNA. The CDR3 spans 16 residues. Germline loops: CDR1 SGHDT, CDR2 YYEEEE.

This chain's CDR3 is CASSQGTSGSRSEQYF. The V and J genes are TRBV4-2 and TRBJ2-7; the TCRdb call, TRBD2, lacks DNA for checking. Germline lookup yields CDR1 LGHNA and CDR2 YNFKEQ. The CDR3 is made up of 16 amino acids.

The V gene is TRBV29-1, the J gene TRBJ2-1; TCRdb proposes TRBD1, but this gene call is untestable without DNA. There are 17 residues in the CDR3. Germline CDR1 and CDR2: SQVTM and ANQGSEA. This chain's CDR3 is CSVRNWEGTGSYNEQFF.

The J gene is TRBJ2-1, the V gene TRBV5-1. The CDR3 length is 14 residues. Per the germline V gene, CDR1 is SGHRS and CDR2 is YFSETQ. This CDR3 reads CASSLALATDQEFF. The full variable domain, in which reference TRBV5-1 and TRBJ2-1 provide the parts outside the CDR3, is KAGVTQTPRYLIKTRGQQVTLSCSPISGHRSVSWYQQTPGQGLQFLFEYFSETQRNKGNFPGRFSGRQFSNSRSEMNVSTLELGDSALYLCASSLALATDQEFFGPGTRLTVL.

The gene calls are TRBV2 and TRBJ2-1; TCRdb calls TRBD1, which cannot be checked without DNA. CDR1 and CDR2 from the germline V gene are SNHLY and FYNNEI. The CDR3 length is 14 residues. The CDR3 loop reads CASRGRTQDNEQFF. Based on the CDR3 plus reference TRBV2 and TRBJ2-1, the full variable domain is EPEVTQTPSHQVTQMGQEVILRCVPISNHLYFYWYRQILGQKVEFLVSFYNNEISEKSEIFDDQFSVERPDGSNFTLKIRSTKLEDSAMYFCASRGRTQDNEQFFGPGTRLTVL.

The CDR3 spells CATSRDQGKVGELFF. This chain joins TRBV15 and TRBJ2-2; TCRdb names TRBD1, which stays unverified in the absence of DNA. Germline loops: CDR1 LNHNV, CDR2 YYDKDF (reference sequence). The CDR3 is 15 residues long.

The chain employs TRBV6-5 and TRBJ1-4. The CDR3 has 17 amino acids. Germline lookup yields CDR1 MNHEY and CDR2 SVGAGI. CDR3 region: CASSYSSRKGGNEKLFF.

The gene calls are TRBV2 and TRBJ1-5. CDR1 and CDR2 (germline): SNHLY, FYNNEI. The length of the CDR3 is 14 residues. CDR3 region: CASSVVHLSESQHF. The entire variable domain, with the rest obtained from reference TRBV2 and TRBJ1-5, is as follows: EPEVTQTPSHQVTQMGQEVILRCVPISNHLYFYWYRQILGQKVEFLVSFYNNEISEKSEIFDDQFSVERPDGSNFTLKIRSTKLEDSAMYFCASSVVHLSESQHFGDGTRLSIL.

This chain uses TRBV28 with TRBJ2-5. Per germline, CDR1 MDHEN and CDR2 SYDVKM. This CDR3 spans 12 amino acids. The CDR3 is CASSIYGETQYF.

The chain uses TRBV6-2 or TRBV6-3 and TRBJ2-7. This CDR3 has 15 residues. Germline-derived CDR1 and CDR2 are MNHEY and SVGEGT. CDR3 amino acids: CASSPSYAQTYEQYF.

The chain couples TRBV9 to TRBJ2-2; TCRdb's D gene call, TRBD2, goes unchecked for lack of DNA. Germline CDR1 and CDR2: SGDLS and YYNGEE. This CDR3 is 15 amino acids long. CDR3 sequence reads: CASSVTSGSSGELFF.

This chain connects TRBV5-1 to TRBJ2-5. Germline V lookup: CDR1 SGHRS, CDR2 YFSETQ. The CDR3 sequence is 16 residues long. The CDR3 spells CASSVAPGTSQETQYF.

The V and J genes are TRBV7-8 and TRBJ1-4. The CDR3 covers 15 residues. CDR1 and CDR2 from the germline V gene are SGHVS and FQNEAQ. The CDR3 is CASSFRGDSNEKLFF.

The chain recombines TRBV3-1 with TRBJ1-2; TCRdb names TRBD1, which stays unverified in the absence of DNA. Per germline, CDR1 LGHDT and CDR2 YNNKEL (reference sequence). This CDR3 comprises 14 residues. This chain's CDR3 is CASSQVMGASGYTF.